These 3 T cell receptor beta chains were sequenced from one sample in a study of T-cell reconstitution after alpha-beta-depleted transplantation in children. This sample's TCRbeta library carried unique molecular identifier barcodes. From the PCR reads, TCRdb called clonotypes with MiXCR, one entry per CDR3 protein. The sample has about 500,000 distinct CDR3 sequences; approximately 30% are singletons. Sequenced material: PBMCs from the stem cell graft donor, taken from the stem cell graft. These TCRs come from a human donor who donated a stem cell graft to a child with aplastic anemia.

This chain uses TRBV29-1 with TRBJ1-4, with 7 bases that match TRBD1. Germline CDR1 and CDR2: SQVTM and ANQGSEA. J lost 0 bases, V lost 5 bases, and 12 bases had no gene match. The CDR3 has 17 residues. CDR3 sequence: CSVQGDREEATNEKLFF. Written as DNA, the CDR3 is TGCAGCGTTCAGGGAGACAGGGAGGAAGCAACTAATGAAAAACTGTTTTTT. Combining the CDR3 with reference TRBV29-1 and TRBJ1-4 gives the whole variable domain SAVISQKPSRDICQRGTSLTIQCQVDSQVTMMFWYRQQPGQSLTLIATANQGSEATYESGFVIDKFPISRPNLTFSTLTVSNMSPEDSSIYLCSVQGDREEATNEKLFFGSGTQLSVL.

This clonotype was observed a handful of times. The rearrangement uses TRBV29-1 and TRBJ2-2; 7 nucleotides match TRBD1. The CDR3 totals 14 residues. Losses at the gene ends were 6 bases for V and 6 bases for J; bases not matched to a gene: 10. The V gene's germline CDR1 is SQVTM and CDR2 ANQGSEA. DNA of the CDR3: TGCAGCGTGGCAGGGGGATTGGGGGCCGGGGAGCTGTTTTTT. It translates to CSVAGGLGAGELFF.

This clonotype has a handful of counts. This chain uses TRBV29-1 with TRBJ2-1; 10 bases match TRBD2. With 5 bases clipped from V and 8 bases from J, the junction kept 9 bases outside the gene matches. In germline, CDR1 is SQVTM, CDR2 ANQGSEA. The CDR3 contains 14 residues. The CDR3 DNA reads as TGCAGCGTTCTCCTAGCGGGAGCATGGGATGAGCAGTTCTTC. Its translation: CSVLLAGAWDEQFF.